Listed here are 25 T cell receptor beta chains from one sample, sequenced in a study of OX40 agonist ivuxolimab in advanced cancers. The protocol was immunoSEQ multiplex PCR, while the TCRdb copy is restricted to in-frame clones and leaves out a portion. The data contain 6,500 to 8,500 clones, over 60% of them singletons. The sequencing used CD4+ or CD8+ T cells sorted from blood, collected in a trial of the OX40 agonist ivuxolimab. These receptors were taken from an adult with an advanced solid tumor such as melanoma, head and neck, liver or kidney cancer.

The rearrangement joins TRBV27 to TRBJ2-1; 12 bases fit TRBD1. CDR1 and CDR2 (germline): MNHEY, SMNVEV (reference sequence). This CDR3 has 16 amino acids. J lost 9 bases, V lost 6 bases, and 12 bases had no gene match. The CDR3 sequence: CASSPNRDRGLVEQFF. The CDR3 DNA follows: TGTGCCAGCAGCCCCAACCGGGACAGGGGGCTGGTTGAGCAGTTCTTC.

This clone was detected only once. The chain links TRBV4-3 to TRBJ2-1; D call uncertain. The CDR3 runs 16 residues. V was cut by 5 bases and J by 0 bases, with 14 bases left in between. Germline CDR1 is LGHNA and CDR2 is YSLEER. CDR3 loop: CASSKTDRSSYNEQFF. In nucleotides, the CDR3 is TGCGCCAGCAGCAAAACGGACCGCAGCTCCTACAATGAGCAGTTCTTC.

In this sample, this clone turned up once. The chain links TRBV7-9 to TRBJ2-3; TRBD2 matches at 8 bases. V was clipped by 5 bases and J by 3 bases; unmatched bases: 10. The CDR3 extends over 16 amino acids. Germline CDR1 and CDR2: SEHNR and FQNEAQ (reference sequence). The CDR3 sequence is CASSKPPGTSTDTQYF. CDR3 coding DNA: TGTGCCAGCAGCAAACCCCCCGGGACTAGTACAGATACGCAGTATTTT.

CDR3 residues: CASRAGDGYTF. Here the CDR3 DNA reads TGTGCCAGCAGAGCAGGGGATGGCTACACCTTC. The rearrangement joins TRBV9 to TRBJ1-2; D might be TRBD1 (6 bases). V shed 5 bases and J shed 6 bases, with 8 bases lying between them. This CDR3 comprises 11 residues. CDR1 SGDLS and CDR2 YYNGEE come from the germline V gene.

CDR3 in amino acids: CASSQLYAALTDTQYF. The CDR3, as DNA: TGTGCCAGCAGTCAACTATACGCCGCTCTAACAGATACGCAGTATTTT. The J gene is TRBJ2-3, the V gene TRBV28; D unresolved. There are 16 residues in the CDR3. V shed 5 bases and J shed 3 bases, with 18 bases lying between them. Germline assignment: CDR1 MDHEN and CDR2 SYDVKM.

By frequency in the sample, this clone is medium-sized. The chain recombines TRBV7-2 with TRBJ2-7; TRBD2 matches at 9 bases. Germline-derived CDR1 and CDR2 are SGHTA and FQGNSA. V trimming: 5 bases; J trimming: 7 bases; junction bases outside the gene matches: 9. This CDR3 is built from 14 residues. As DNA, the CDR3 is TGTGCCAGCAGCGCCGGGACTAGCCTTTGGGAGCAGTACTTC. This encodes CASSAGTSLWEQYF.

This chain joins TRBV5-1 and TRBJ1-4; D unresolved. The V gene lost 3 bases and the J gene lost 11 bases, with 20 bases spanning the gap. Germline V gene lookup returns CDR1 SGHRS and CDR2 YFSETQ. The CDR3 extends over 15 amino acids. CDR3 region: CASSSSGRWVEKLFF. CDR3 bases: TGCGCCAGCAGCTCCTCCGGGAGGTGGGTCGAGAAACTGTTTTTT.

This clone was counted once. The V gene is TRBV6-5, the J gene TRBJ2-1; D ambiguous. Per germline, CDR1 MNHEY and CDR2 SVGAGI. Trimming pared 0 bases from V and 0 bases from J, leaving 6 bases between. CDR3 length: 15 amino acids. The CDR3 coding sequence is TGTGCCAGCAGTTACTCCCGTAGCTCCTACAATGAGCAGTTCTTC. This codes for CASSYSRSSYNEQFF.

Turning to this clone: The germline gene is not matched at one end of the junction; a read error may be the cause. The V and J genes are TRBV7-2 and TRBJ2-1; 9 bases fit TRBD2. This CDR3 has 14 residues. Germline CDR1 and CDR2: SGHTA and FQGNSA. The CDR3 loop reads CASSLAGTYNEQFF. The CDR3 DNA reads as TGTGCCAGCAGCCTAGCGGGAACCTACAATGAGCAGTTCTTC.

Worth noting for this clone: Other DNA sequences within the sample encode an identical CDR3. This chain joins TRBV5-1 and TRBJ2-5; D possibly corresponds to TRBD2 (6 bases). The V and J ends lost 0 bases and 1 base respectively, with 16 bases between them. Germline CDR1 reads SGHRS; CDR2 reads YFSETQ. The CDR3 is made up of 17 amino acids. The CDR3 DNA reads TGCGCCAGCAGCTTGGAAGGGCGGGACTGGGCCCAAGAGACCCAGTACTTC. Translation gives CASSLEGRDWAQETQYF.

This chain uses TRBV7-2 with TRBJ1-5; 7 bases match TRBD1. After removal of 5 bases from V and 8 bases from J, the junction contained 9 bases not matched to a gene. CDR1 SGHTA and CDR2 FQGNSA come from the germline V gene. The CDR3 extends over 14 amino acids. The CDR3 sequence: CASSRTGPGEPQHF. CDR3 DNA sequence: TGTGCCAGCAGCCGGACAGGCCCGGGAGAGCCCCAGCATTTT.

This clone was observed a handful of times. Here the CDR3 reads CASSSSNTDTQYF. Written as DNA, the CDR3 is TGTGCCAGCAGCTCCAGTAACACAGATACGCAGTATTTT. The V and J genes are TRBV7-9 and TRBJ2-3; D gene uncertain. The CDR3 sequence is 13 residues long. V lost 4 bases and J 2 bases, leaving 7 bases between the germline ends. Germline V gives CDR1 SEHNR, CDR2 FQNEAQ (reference sequence). The full variable domain, rest sourced from reference TRBV7-9 and TRBJ2-3, is DTGVSQNPRHKITKRGQNVTFRCDPISEHNRLYWYRQTLGQGPEFLTYFQNEAQLEKSRLLSDRFSAERPKGSFSTLEIQRTEQGDSAMYLCASSSSNTDTQYFGPGTRLTVL.

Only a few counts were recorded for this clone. DNA for the CDR3: TGTGCCAGCAGTTACCTTGCTGGGGAGACCCAGTACTTC. As protein: CASSYLAGETQYF. This sequence joins TRBV6-5 and TRBJ2-5; D uncertain. Trimming left V 2 bases short and J 5 bases short, with 9 bases between. Per the germline V gene, CDR1 is MNHEY and CDR2 is SVGAGI. The CDR3 spans 13 residues.

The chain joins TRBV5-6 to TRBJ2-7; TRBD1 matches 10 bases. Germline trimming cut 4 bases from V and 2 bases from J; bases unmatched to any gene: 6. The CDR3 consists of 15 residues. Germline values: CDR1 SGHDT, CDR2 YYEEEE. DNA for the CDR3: TGTGCCAGCAGCCCCGGGACAGGGGTACCCTACGAGCAGTACTTC. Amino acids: CASSPGTGVPYEQYF.

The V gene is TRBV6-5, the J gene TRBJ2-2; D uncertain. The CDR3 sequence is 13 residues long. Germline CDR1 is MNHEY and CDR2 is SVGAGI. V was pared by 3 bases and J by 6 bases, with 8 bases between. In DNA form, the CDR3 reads TGTGCCAGCAGTTATGAGTTCTCCGGGGAGCTGTTTTTT. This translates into CASSYEFSGELFF.

DNA of the CDR3: TGTGCCAGCAGCTGCCGGGGGACGCCCTTCGAGCAGTACTTC. Residues: CASSCRGTPFEQYF. The chain carries TRBV7-8 and TRBJ2-7; D is possibly TRBD2 (6 bases). V was shortened by 4 bases and J by 6 bases, with 16 bases between the two germline ends. The CDR3 spans 14 residues. Germline V lookup: CDR1 SGHVS, CDR2 FQNEAQ.

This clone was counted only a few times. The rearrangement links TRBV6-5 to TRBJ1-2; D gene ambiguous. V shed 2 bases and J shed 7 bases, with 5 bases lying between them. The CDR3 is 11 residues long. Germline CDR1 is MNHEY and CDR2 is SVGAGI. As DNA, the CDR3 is TGTGCCAGCAGTTACGGTGGTGGCTACACCTTC. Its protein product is CASSYGGGYTF.

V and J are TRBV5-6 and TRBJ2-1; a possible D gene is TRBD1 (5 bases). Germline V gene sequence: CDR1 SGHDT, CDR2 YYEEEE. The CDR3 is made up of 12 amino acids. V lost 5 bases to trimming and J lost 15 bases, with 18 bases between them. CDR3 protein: CASSLGSGLPFF. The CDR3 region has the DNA TGTGCCAGCAGTCTTGGCTCAGGGCTTCCGTTCTTC.

CDR3 residues: CASSYGDIGKLFF. CDR3 coding DNA: TGTGCCAGCAGCTATGGGGACATAGGAAAACTGTTTTTT. V and J are TRBV7-8 and TRBJ1-4, with D possibly being TRBD1 (6 bases). This CDR3 spans 13 amino acids. Germline V gene lookup returns CDR1 SGHVS and CDR2 FQNEAQ. V gave up 4 bases and J gave up 10 bases, with 13 bases separating them. The whole variable domain, remainder taken from reference TRBV7-8 and TRBJ1-4, is GAGVSQSPRYKVAKRGQDVALRCDPISGHVSLFWYQQALGQGPEFLTYFQNEAQLDKSGLPSDRFFAERPEGSVSTLKIQRTQQEDSAVYLCASSYGDIGKLFFGSGTQLSVL.

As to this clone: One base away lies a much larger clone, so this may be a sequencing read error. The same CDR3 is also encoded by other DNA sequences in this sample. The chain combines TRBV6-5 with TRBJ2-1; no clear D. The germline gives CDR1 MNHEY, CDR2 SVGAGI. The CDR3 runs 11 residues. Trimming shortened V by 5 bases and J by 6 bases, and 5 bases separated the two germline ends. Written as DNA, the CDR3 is TGTGCCAGCAGTGAAGGCAATGAGCAGTTCTTC. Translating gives CASSEGNEQFF.

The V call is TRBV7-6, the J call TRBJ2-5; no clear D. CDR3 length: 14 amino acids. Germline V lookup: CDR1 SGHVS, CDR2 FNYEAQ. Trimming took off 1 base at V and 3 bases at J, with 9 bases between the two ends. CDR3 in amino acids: CASSLVSGKETQYF. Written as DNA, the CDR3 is TGTGCCAGCAGCTTAGTATCAGGCAAAGAGACCCAGTACTTC.

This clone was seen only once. CDR3 residues: CATSLGLEGTEAFF. In nucleotides, the CDR3 is TGTGCCACCAGCTTAGGGTTGGAAGGCACTGAAGCTTTCTTT. The gene calls are TRBV15 and TRBJ1-1; no reliable D call. The germline V gene encodes CDR1 LNHNV and CDR2 YYDKDF (reference sequence). This CDR3 is 14 amino acids long. V lost 5 bases to trimming and J lost 4 bases, with 14 bases between them.

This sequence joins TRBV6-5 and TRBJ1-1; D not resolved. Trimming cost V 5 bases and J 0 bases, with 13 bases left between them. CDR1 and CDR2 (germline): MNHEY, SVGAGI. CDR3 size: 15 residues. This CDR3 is CASSLPRTVNTEAFF. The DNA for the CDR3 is TGTGCCAGCAGTCTGCCGCGGACGGTGAACACTGAAGCTTTCTTT.

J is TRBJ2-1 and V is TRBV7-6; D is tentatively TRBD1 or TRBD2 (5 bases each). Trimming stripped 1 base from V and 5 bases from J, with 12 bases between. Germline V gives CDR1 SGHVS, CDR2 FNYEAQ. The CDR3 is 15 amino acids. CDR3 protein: CASSLGPGRNNEQFF. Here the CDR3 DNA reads TGTGCCAGCAGCTTAGGCCCGGGACGTAACAATGAGCAGTTCTTC.

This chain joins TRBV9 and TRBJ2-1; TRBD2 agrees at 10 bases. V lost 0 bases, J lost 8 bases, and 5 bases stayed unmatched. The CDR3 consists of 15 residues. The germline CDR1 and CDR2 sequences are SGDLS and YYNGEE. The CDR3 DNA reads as TGTGCCAGCAGCGTAGTCCCTAGCGGGGGCCATGAGCAGTTCTTC. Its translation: CASSVVPSGGHEQFF. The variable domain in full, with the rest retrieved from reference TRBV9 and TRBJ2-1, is DSGVTQTPKHLITATGQRVTLRCSPRSGDLSVYWYQQSLDQGLQFLIQYYNGEERAKGNILERFSAQQFPDLHSELNLSSLELGDSALYFCASSVVPSGGHEQFFGPGTRLTVL.